The 10 T cell receptor beta chains given below trace back to one sample, sequenced in a study of T cell responses to AZD1222 COVID-19 vaccine. The protocol was immunoSEQ multiplex PCR, while the TCRdb copy is restricted to in-frame clones and leaves out a portion. This sample has about 170,000 clones, with over 85% found just once. Here the sequenced sample was peripheral blood, taken on day 0 of AZD1222 vaccination. The receptors come from an adult in good health.

The CDR3 DNA reads as TGTGCCAGCAGCTATTTCGACACTGGAGGCTATGGCTACACCTTC. Residues: CASSYFDTGGYGYTF. The chain recombines TRBV7-2 with TRBJ1-2; no reliable D call. V dropped 4 bases and J dropped 4 bases, with 16 bases sitting between them. Germline lookup yields CDR1 SGHTA and CDR2 FQGNSA. The CDR3 covers 15 residues. Using reference TRBV7-2 and TRBJ1-2 for the parts outside the CDR3, the full variable domain is GAGVSQSPSNKVTEKGKDVELRCDPISGHTALYWYRQSLGQGLEFLIYFQGNSAPDKSGLPSDRFSAERTGGSVSTLTIQRTQQEDSAVYLCASSYFDTGGYGYTFGSGTRLTVV.

The V call is TRBV4-3, the J call TRBJ1-2; 7 bases align to TRBD1. Unmatched junction bases numbered 3, after V lost 1 base and J lost 1 base. The CDR3 totals 15 residues. Germline V gene sequence: CDR1 LGHNA, CDR2 YSLEER. CDR3 DNA: TGCGCCAGCAGCCAAGGCCAGGGGGGTAACTATGGCTACACCTTC. Amino acids: CASSQGQGGNYGYTF.

The V call is TRBV6-6, the J call TRBJ1-2; no clear D gene. The CDR3 length is 12 residues. From germline, CDR1 is MNHNY and CDR2 SVGAGI (reference sequence). V gave up 4 bases and J gave up 4 bases, with 7 bases separating them. The CDR3 is CASSFSGYGYTF. CDR3 coding DNA: TGTGCCAGCAGTTTCTCGGGCTATGGCTACACCTTC.

The gene calls are TRBV20-1 and TRBJ1-5; D gene uncertain. The CDR3 covers 12 residues. Germline lookup yields CDR1 DFQATT and CDR2 SNEGSKA (reference sequence). V was shortened by 4 bases and J by 1 base, with 5 bases between the two germline ends. CDR3 sequence: CSATDSNQPQHF. The CDR3 bases are TGCAGTGCTACTGACAGCAATCAGCCCCAGCATTTT.

This clone was seen only a few times. J is TRBJ2-7 and V is TRBV2; weak D call: TRBD2 (5 bases). With 7 bases removed from V and 6 bases from J, the gap between germline ends came to 16 bases. This CDR3 has 13 residues. Per germline, CDR1 SNHLY and CDR2 FYNNEI. The CDR3 nucleotides are TGTGCCAGCACCCTTATCCGGAGCGGCGAGCAGTACTTC. Protein sequence: CASTLIRSGEQYF.

This chain links TRBV7-2 with TRBJ1-1; D uncertain. The CDR3 runs 15 residues. V lost 1 base to trimming and J lost 0 bases, with 9 bases between them. Germline V CDR1 and CDR2: SGHTA, FQGNSA. The DNA of the CDR3 is TGTGCCAGCAGCTTAGTAGCGGGTTTGAACACTGAAGCTTTCTTT. Protein sequence: CASSLVAGLNTEAFF.

The chain uses TRBV30 and TRBJ2-3; D is unresolved. V was clipped by 0 bases and J by 6 bases, with 4 bases between them. CDR1 and CDR2 from the germline V gene are GTSNPN and SVGIG (reference sequence). The CDR3 totals 11 residues. CDR3 nucleotide sequence: TGTGCCTGGAGTGTAAGGGATACGCAGTATTTT. It is translated as CAWSVRDTQYF.

The V call is TRBV11-3, the J call TRBJ2-3; no definite D call. The CDR3 spans 15 residues. Per germline, CDR1 SGHNT and CDR2 YENEEA. The V end was cut by 1 base, the J end by 1 base, with 9 bases between. CDR3 sequence: CASSLGRTGTDTQYF. Written as DNA, the CDR3 is TGTGCCAGCAGCTTAGGCCGAACGGGCACAGATACGCAGTATTTT.

V is TRBV2 and J is TRBJ1-5; D call uncertain. This CDR3 spans 15 amino acids. CDR1 is SNHLY and CDR2 is FYNNEI in the germline V gene. V was cut by 4 bases and J by 6 bases, with 16 bases left in between. The CDR3 region has the DNA TGTGCCAGCAGTGTCTCAGGAGGGTCCCGTCAGCCCCAGCATTTT. Protein: CASSVSGGSRQPQHF.

The chain links TRBV6-5 to TRBJ2-7, with D uncertain. V lost 4 bases and J lost 3, with 13 bases in between. Germline loops: CDR1 MNHEY, CDR2 SVGAGI. The CDR3 spans 14 residues. CDR3 nucleotides: TGTGCCAGCAGTTCGAGACACGCCGGCTACGAGCAGTACTTC. Protein product: CASSSRHAGYEQYF.